This is a list of T cell receptor beta chains from one sample in a study of blood T cell repertoires in COVID-19. This table comes from immunoSEQ multiplex PCR, and its TCRdb copy is limited to in-frame clones, with some not included. Of roughly 230,000 clones detected, around 82% appear once; the ten largest clones hold 3.5% to 4%. Source material: peripheral blood. These receptors were collected from a woman at least 80 years old with acute or convalescent COVID-19. CDR3s include the opening cysteine and the closing phenylalanine or tryptophan. The D gene is left open where the match is weak. Rows may omit the clone size; those that give it use once, few, many or a size class.

>TRBV5-1|TRBJ2-7|once|-
TGCGCCAGCAGCTTGTCCGGGGTTATTTTGGGCGAGCAGTACTTC
CASSLSGVILGEQYF
>TRBV18|TRBJ2-2|-|TRBD1
TGTGCCAGCTCACCCGGGACAGGGAACACCGGGGAGCTGTTTTTT
CASSPGTGNTGELFF
>TRBV24-1|TRBJ1-4|few|TRBD1
TGTGCCACCAGTGAGGGCAGGGGGACAACTAATGAAAAACTGTTTTTT
CATSEGRGTTNEKLFF
>TRBV10-3|TRBJ1-2|few|-
TGTGCCATCAGTGACGGGCGGGGGCGGAATGGCTACACCTTC
CAISDGRGRNGYTF
>TRBV6-5|TRBJ1-6|-|TRBD1
TGTGCCAGCAGCACAGGGGATAGGGCACCCCTCCACTTT
CASSTGDRAPLHF
>TRBV2|TRBJ1-2|few|-
TGTGCCAGCGTACTAAATCGAGGCGGCAGCGGCTACACCTTC
CASVLNRGGSGYTF
>TRBV2|TRBJ2-1|-|-
TGTGCAATTAACTGGGGCGGGAACCGCAATGAGCAGTTCTTC
CAINWGGNRNEQFF
>TRBV28|TRBJ2-7|-|TRBD2
TGTGCCAGCAGTCCTTCTAGCGGGGGGCCCTTGAGCGAGCAGTACTTC
CASSPSSGGPLSEQYF
>TRBV5-5|TRBJ2-3|once|TRBD1
TGTGCCAGCAGCCAGGACAGGGTCACAGATACGCAGTATTTT
CASSQDRVTDTQYF
>TRBV7-2|TRBJ1-2|-|-
TGTGCCAGCAGCTTAAGGGGGAACTATGGCTACACCTTC
CASSLRGNYGYTF
>TRBV27|TRBJ2-5|-|-
TGTGCCAGCAGTACCCCGCGGCTAGCGAGGGAGACCCAGTACTTC
CASSTPRLARETQYF
>TRBV5-4|TRBJ2-1|-|-
TGTGCCAGCAGCTTGGTGACAGGCTACAATGAGCAGTTCTTC
CASSLVTGYNEQFF
>TRBV2|TRBJ1-5|once|-
TGTGCCAGTCGGTCCCTGCAGGATAGCAATCAGCCCCAGCATTTT
CASRSLQDSNQPQHF
>TRBV12-3/TRBV12-4|TRBJ2-2|-|-
TGTGCCAGCAGTTTTTACAGGACCGGGGAGCTGTTTTTT
CASSFYRTGELFF
>TRBV2|TRBJ1-2|-|-
TGTGCCAGCAGTGAACCCCCAGGGAACTATGGCTACACCTTC
CASSEPPGNYGYTF
>TRBV5-1|TRBJ1-1|-|TRBD1
TGCGCCAGCAGCTTGCCGGGACAGCAGAACACTGAAGCTTTCTTT
CASSLPGQQNTEAFF
>TRBV27|TRBJ2-3|-|TRBD2
TGTGCCAGCAGCCTCACGGCGGGGGACACAGATACGCAGTATTTT
CASSLTAGDTDTQYF
>TRBV9|TRBJ1-1|-|TRBD1
TGTGCCAGCAGCCCACAGGGGATGAACACTGAAGCTTTCTTT
CASSPQGMNTEAFF
>TRBV6-1|TRBJ1-6|-|-
TGTGCCAGCAGTGAAAGGGTGGCGGACAGTTGGTATTCACCCCTCCACTTT
CASSERVADSWYSPLHF
>TRBV12-3/TRBV12-4|TRBJ1-5|few|-
TGTGCCAGCACCTATAGCAATCAGCCCCAGCATTTT
CASTYSNQPQHF
>TRBV7-8|TRBJ2-7|-|-
TGTGCCAGCAGCCAGTGGCGGGATTACGAGCAGTACTTC
CASSQWRDYEQYF
>TRBV6-6|TRBJ1-2|-|-
TGTGCCAGCAGTTACTTTTCACAGGGAATAAACTATGGCTACACCTTC
CASSYFSQGINYGYTF
>TRBV6-6|TRBJ1-2|-|TRBD1
TGTGCCAGCAGTTACTCGAAAGGGGGCCCCTATGGCTACACCTTC
CASSYSKGGPYGYTF
>TRBV30|TRBJ2-7|-|TRBD1
TGTGCCTGGAGTCGACAGGGTCGCTACGAGCAGTACTTC
CAWSRQGRYEQYF
>TRBV29-1|TRBJ2-1|-|TRBD1
TGCAGCACTCCGGGACAGGGATACAATGAGCAGTTCTTC
CSTPGQGYNEQFF
>TRBV25-1|TRBJ1-1|-|-
TGTGCCAGCAGTCGACGAGGTGAAGCTTTCTTT
CASSRRGEAFF
>TRBV24-1|TRBJ2-5|-|TRBD2
TGTGCCACCAGTGAGAGCGGGGCGCAAGAGACCCAGTACTTC
CATSESGAQETQYF
>TRBV11-1|TRBJ1-4|-|-
TGTGCCAGCAGCTTAGACCGCGGAGCTTTTAATGAAAAACTGTTTTTT
CASSLDRGAFNEKLFF
>TRBV7-2|TRBJ2-1|-|TRBD2
TGTGCCAGCAGCTCTCTAGCGGGGGGGCACGGTGAGCAGTTCTTC
CASSSLAGGHGEQFF
>TRBV27|TRBJ2-3|-|TRBD1
TGTGCCAGCAGTTTGAGGACAGGGGGCGCAGATACGCAGTATTTT
CASSLRTGGADTQYF
>TRBV6-1|TRBJ1-5|-|-
TGTGCCAGCAGTGACATATTAGGGGGGACTATCAGGGGCAATCAGCCCCAGCATTTT
CASSDILGGTIRGNQPQHF
>TRBV5-1|TRBJ2-7|-|TRBD1
TGCGCCAGCAGCTTGGTCGGACAGGGTATCGACGAGCAGTACTTC
CASSLVGQGIDEQYF
>TRBV19|TRBJ1-2|once|TRBD1
TGTGCCAGTAGTATCCAGGGACAGGGGGCGTATAATGGCTACACCTTC
CASSIQGQGAYNGYTF
>TRBV3-1/TRBV3-2|TRBJ1-5|few|TRBD1
TGTGCCAGCAGCCAAACCACCGGACAGGGGGCTTATAGCAATCAGCCCCAGCATTTT
CASSQTTGQGAYSNQPQHF
>TRBV13|TRBJ2-7|-|-
TGTGCCAGCAGCTTAAACAGCCACTACGAGCAGTACTTC
CASSLNSHYEQYF
>TRBV28|TRBJ2-1|-|TRBD2
TGTGCCAGCAGTTTATTAACCGGGACTAGCGGGGGGCGATACAATGAGCAGTTCTTC
CASSLLTGTSGGRYNEQFF
>TRBV7-2|TRBJ1-2|-|-
TGTGCCAGCAGCTTAAGGTTTGAGGGTGGCTACACCTTC
CASSLRFEGGYTF